Sequencing of this T cell receptor beta chain was carried out in a study of blood T cell repertoires in COVID-19. Overall study: PBMCs, B-cell-depleted T cells, or T cells were the source of the cDNA or gDNA that made up the material.

Those who participated ranged in age from about 18 to 89 years and resided in about two dozen US areas. Recovered status applied to Cohort 3 donors who had two consecutive negative PCRs. It also applied to those with clearance or with symptom resolution. Germline V lookup: CDR1 SNHLY, CDR2 FYNNEI. With V trimmed by 6 bases and J by 6 bases, 9 bases remained unmatched. The CDR3 consists of 15 residues. Under the authors' procedure: The authors estimated nucleated cell counts from reference gene primer amplification. Repertoires were generated with immunoSEQ multiplex PCR, while TCRdb's copy carries only in-frame clones and drops some. That table gives V, J and clone size, and the DNA gave D and trimming. The profile covers about 140,000 clones, with more than 80% appearing a single time and about 4.4% taken by the ten largest.

Material for sequencing was PBMCs or T cells enriched from blood (not recorded which). The clonotype originates from a man in his fifties who had recovered from COVID-19. The V call is TRBV2, the J call TRBJ1-5; 9 bases match TRBD1. CDR3 coding DNA: TGTGCCAGCAGGGGACAGGGCGGCCCGGGTCAGCCCCAGCATTTT. It encodes CASRGQGGPGQPQHF.